These 19 T cell receptor beta chains originate from one sample sequenced in a study of shared clonotypes between healthy human individuals (TCRdb year 2020). The library was prepared using the immunoSEQ multiplex PCR assay. TCRdb re-hosts the immuneACCESS table, in-frame sequences only. Its copies lack some clones; in the studies checked, an unresolved V gene accounts for under half of them, and the cause for the rest is not known. This sample gives more than 2,000,000 clones in total; approximately 93% of them show up just once. The ten largest clonotypes hold 0.39% of the sample. The sample comprised naive CD4+ T cells from PBMCs. This sample's cell subset or site label indicates: CD45RA+ positively selected. The receptors originated from a man aged 18 to 29 in good health. Some clones in this sample may be carry-over from other donors' samples.

The chain is built from TRBV5-1 and TRBJ2-4; D unresolved. Between the trimmed V and J ends, which lost 0 bases and 7 bases, there was a span of 11 bases. This CDR3 has 14 residues. Looked up from germline, CDR1 is SGHRS and CDR2 is YFSETQ. The chain's CDR3 is CASSLAPSPNIQYF. The CDR3 DNA follows: TGCGCCAGCAGCTTGGCCCCCAGCCCGAACATTCAGTACTTC.

J is TRBJ2-5 and V is TRBV10-3; no reliable D call. Trimming removed 5 bases from V and 0 bases from J, with 4 bases in between. The CDR3 is 12 residues long. Germline CDR1 reads ENHRY; CDR2 reads SYGVKD. DNA for the CDR3: TGTGCCATCAGTCCAAACCAAGAGACCCAGTACTTC. Translated: CAISPNQETQYF.

Concerning this clone: This CDR3 is also generated by other DNA sequences in the sample. V usage is TRBV18 and J usage is TRBJ1-3, with D unclear. The CDR3 extends over 15 amino acids. CDR1 is KGHSH and CDR2 is LQKENI in the germline V gene. V was shortened by 1 base and J by 0 bases, with 7 bases between the two germline ends. The chain's CDR3 is CASSPRGSSGNTIYF. The CDR3 nucleotides read TGTGCCAGCTCACCACGAGGGAGCTCTGGAAACACCATATATTTT.

The chain uses TRBV28 and TRBJ2-7; TRBD1 aligns across 7 bases. V was pared by 6 bases and J by 2 bases, with 10 bases of the junction left unmatched. Germline lookup yields CDR1 MDHEN and CDR2 SYDVKM. The CDR3 length is 15 residues. The CDR3, as DNA: TGTGCCAGCAGACAGACAGGGACACTAACCTACGAGCAGTACTTC. As protein: CASRQTGTLTYEQYF.

This chain joins TRBV28 and TRBJ2-2; TRBD1 is a possible D gene (8 bases). The CDR3 is made up of 15 amino acids. V shed 5 bases and J shed 5 bases, with 15 bases lying between them. CDR1 and CDR2 (germline): MDHEN, SYDVKM. The CDR3 DNA reads as TGTGCCAGCAGTCCCGGACAGGGAGGGACCGGGGAGCTGTTTTTT. Protein: CASSPGQGGTGELFF.

The chain has TRBV9 and TRBJ2-2, with D hard to call. V dropped 5 bases and J dropped 0 bases, with 8 bases sitting between them. The CDR3 covers 14 residues. Germline loops: CDR1 SGDLS, CDR2 YYNGEE. CDR3 DNA: TGTGCCAGCAGGGAAGCATCGAACACCGGGGAGCTGTTTTTT. This gives the protein CASREASNTGELFF.

The V and J genes are TRBV7-9 and TRBJ1-4, with TRBD1 as a possible D gene (5 bases). The germline CDR1 and CDR2 sequences are SEHNR and FQNEAQ (reference sequence). The CDR3 sequence is 17 residues long. Trimming took 2 bases from V and 5 from J, leaving 18 bases between them. CDR3 DNA sequence: TGTGCCAGCAGCTTACCAAAGGTGGGGCAGGGAAATGAAAAACTGTTTTTT. It specifies CASSLPKVGQGNEKLFF.

The chain recombines TRBV5-4 with TRBJ2-5, with 11 bases matching TRBD2. Germline V gene data show CDR1 as SGHNT and CDR2 as YYREEE (reference sequence). Trimming took 0 bases from V and 2 from J; bases not matched to a gene: 3. The CDR3 totals 16 residues. The CDR3 bases are TGTGCCAGCAGCTTGGTAGCTAGCGGGAGGCAAGAGACCCAGTACTTC. This gives the protein CASSLVASGRQETQYF.

The rearrangement joins TRBV5-1 to TRBJ2-1; D not resolved. V was pared by 0 bases and J by 1 base, with 8 bases between. CDR3 length equals 15 residues. CDR1 is SGHRS, CDR2 YFSETQ, per germline. CDR3 DNA sequence: TGCGCCAGCAGCTTGGAGGGTAAATCCTACAATGAGCAGTTCTTC. Its protein is CASSLEGKSYNEQFF. The complete variable domain, with remaining parts taken from reference TRBV5-1 and TRBJ2-1, reads KAGVTQTPRYLIKTRGQQVTLSCSPISGHRSVSWYQQTPGQGLQFLFEYFSETQRNKGNFPGRFSGRQFSNSRSEMNVSTLELGDSALYLCASSLEGKSYNEQFFGPGTRLTVL.

The J gene is TRBJ1-1, the V gene TRBV5-1, with 11 bases fitting TRBD1. CDR1 and CDR2 (germline): SGHRS, YFSETQ. V was clipped by 4 bases and J by 0 bases; unmatched bases: 5. This CDR3 contains 16 residues. CDR3 region: CASSPDRGLVNTEAFF. As DNA, the CDR3 is TGCGCCAGCAGCCCGGACAGGGGGCTCGTGAACACTGAAGCTTTCTTT.

The chain links TRBV28 to TRBJ1-3, with unresolved D. Trimming took off 8 bases at V and 4 bases at J, with 12 bases between the two ends. This CDR3 is built from 13 residues. Germline CDR1 is MDHEN and CDR2 is SYDVKM. Here the CDR3 reads CASVLLGGNTIYF. In nucleotides, the CDR3 is TGTGCCAGCGTCCTCCTGGGGGGAAACACCATATATTTT.

V usage is TRBV11-2 and J usage is TRBJ2-7; D unclear. Germline CDR1 reads SGHAT; CDR2 reads FQNNGV. This CDR3 has 14 residues. V shed 3 bases and J shed 7 bases, with 16 bases lying between them. The CDR3 DNA follows: TGTGCCAGCAGCTTTATAAGAGGAGTGGGGGAGCAGTACTTC. Its protein product is CASSFIRGVGEQYF.

J is TRBJ2-5 and V is TRBV28; 13 nucleotides agree with TRBD2. CDR1 is MDHEN and CDR2 is SYDVKM in the germline V gene. Trimming removed 7 bases from V and 1 base from J; junction bases left unmatched: 6. The CDR3 loop spans 16 amino acids. The CDR3, as DNA: TGTGCCAGCACCCGGGGACTAGCGGGACCCCAAGAGACCCAGTACTTC. This sequence encodes CASTRGLAGPQETQYF.

The chain joins TRBV7-2 to TRBJ2-5; D perhaps matches TRBD1 (7 bases). With the DNA end fitting TRBJ2-7 better, the J assignment may be wrong. Germline V gene data show CDR1 as SGHTA and CDR2 as FQGNSA. The CDR3 is 15 residues long. The CDR3 DNA sequence: TGTGCCAGCAGCTTAGGGCGGGACAGAGTCTACGAGCAGTACTTC. Its translation is CASSLGRDRVYEQYF.

This clone has just a few counts. The CDR3 bases are TGTGCCAGCAGCCAATTCTCAAAGGGCAATCAGCCCCAGCATTTT. This codes for CASSQFSKGNQPQHF. This chain links TRBV4-2 with TRBJ1-5, with unresolved D. The length of the CDR3 is 15 residues. Germline V gene sequence: CDR1 LGHNA, CDR2 YNFKEQ. V lost 2 bases, J lost 2 bases, and 10 bases lay in between.

The chain links TRBV28 to TRBJ1-4; D uncertain. The germline CDR1 and CDR2 sequences are MDHEN and SYDVKM. Trimming removed 5 bases from V and 4 bases from J, with 11 bases in between. The CDR3 totals 14 residues. CDR3 region: CASSLYRRNEKLFF. The CDR3, as DNA: TGTGCCAGCAGTCTCTACCGGCGTAATGAAAAACTGTTTTTT.

This chain connects TRBV5-1 to TRBJ1-5, with D possibly TRBD1 on 6 matching bases. The ends were cut back, 6 bases at V and 6 bases at J, with 16 bases in the middle. The CDR3 is 14 residues long. CDR1 is SGHRS, CDR2 YFSETQ, per germline. CDR3 sequence (DNA): TGCGCCAGCAATGGGGGGGCGCCAGTTCAGCCCCAGCATTTT. It codes for CASNGGAPVQPQHF. Using reference TRBV5-1 and TRBJ1-5 for the parts outside the CDR3, the full variable domain is KAGVTQTPRYLIKTRGQQVTLSCSPISGHRSVSWYQQTPGQGLQFLFEYFSETQRNKGNFPGRFSGRQFSNSRSEMNVSTLELGDSALYLCASNGGAPVQPQHFGDGTRLSIL.

The chain joins TRBV13 to TRBJ1-1; D is unresolved. Trimming pared 9 bases from V and 3 bases from J, leaving 20 bases between. This CDR3 has 15 residues. Germline assignment: CDR1 PRHDT and CDR2 FYEKMQ (reference sequence). In DNA form, the CDR3 reads TGTGCCAGTCGAAGGGTGAGGTCGTCGGACACTGAAGCTTTCTTT. Its protein is CASRRVRSSDTEAFF. The full variable domain, in which reference TRBV13 and TRBJ1-1 provide the parts outside the CDR3, is AAGVIQSPRHLIKEKRETATLKCYPIPRHDTVYWYQQGPGQDPQFLISFYEKMQSDKGSIPDRFSAQQFSDYHSELNMSSLELGDSALYFCASRRVRSSDTEAFFGQGTRLTVV.

The gene calls are TRBV5-6 and TRBJ1-2; D gene uncertain. Trimming removed 2 bases at V and 3 bases at J, with 11 bases between. The CDR3 loop spans 14 amino acids. Germline CDR1 SGHDT, CDR2 YYEEEE. In DNA form, the CDR3 reads TGTGCCAGCAGCTTCCAGAATCGGGACTATGGCTACACCTTC. Its protein is CASSFQNRDYGYTF.